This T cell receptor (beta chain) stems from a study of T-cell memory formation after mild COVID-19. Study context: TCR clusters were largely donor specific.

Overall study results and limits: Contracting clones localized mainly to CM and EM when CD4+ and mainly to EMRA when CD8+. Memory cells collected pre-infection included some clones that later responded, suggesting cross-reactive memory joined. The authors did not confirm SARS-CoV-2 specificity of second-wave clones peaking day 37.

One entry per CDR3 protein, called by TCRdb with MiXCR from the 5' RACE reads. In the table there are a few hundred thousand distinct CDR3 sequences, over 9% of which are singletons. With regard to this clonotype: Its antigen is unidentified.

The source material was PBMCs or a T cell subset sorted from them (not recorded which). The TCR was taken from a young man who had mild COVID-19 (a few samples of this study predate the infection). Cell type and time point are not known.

In DNA form, the CDR3 reads TGTGCCAGCAGTAGGGGAGGGGAGTACGAGCAGTACGTC. It yields the protein CASSRGGEYEQYV. The J gene is TRBJ2-7, the V gene TRBV12-3 or TRBV12-4; 7 bases are shared with TRBD2. Trimming cost V 5 bases and J 4 bases; bases outside gene matches: 5. The CDR3 consists of 13 residues.